This T cell receptor beta chain came from a study of blood T cells in healthy people across ages. Each donor was a healthy Caucasian individual from Russia, aged roughly 6 to 95. A second PCR of roughly 7 to 11 cycles used a sample-barcoded 5' primer and a J-beta primer mix. Every cDNA was tagged by a template-switch adaptor with 12 random nucleotides. TCRdb re-derived calls from the 5' RACE reads in MiXCR, one entry per CDR3 protein. The sample comprises more than 1,000,000 distinct CDR3 sequences, roughly 24% of which are singletons, and less than 0.85% rests with the top ten. The CDR3 contains 14 residues. CDR1 and CDR2 (germline): SQVTM, ANQGSEA. Points on this clonotype: The junction differs from germline at one of its ends, possibly a read error.

These same records also appear under a second study, on T cells of mothers and their children. Per that paper: Slightly higher, non-significant overlap characterized related mother-child pairs relative to unrelated pairs.

This clonotype originated in a girl under 10 years old in good health. The chain has TRBV29-1 and TRBJ2-1, with 13 bases identical to TRBD2. Material for sequencing was blood. CDR3 coding DNA: TGCAGCGTGGAAGGACTAGCGGGAGACGATGAGCAGTTCTTC. Protein product: CSVEGLAGDDEQFF.